The clone carrying this TCR beta chain showed up many times. Antigen unknown. Individuals with ophthalmopathy presented a Clinical Activity Score of at least 3, a NOSPECS grade of at least 4 and a duration under 3 months. Orbital computed tomography, thyroid ultrasound, serum thyroxine and TRAb, and clinical symptoms together informed the diagnoses. The data were taken from a study of T cells in Graves' hyperthyroidism and ophthalmopathy. Notes on the study in general: Prediction of ophthalmopathy progression came a median roughly 6.4 months pre-onset. Most thyroid clonotypes expanded above 0.001 appeared in blood too.

Regions amplified from RNA transcripts were the TCR beta CDR3 regions. TCR CDR3 underwent first-round RT-PCR with the HTBI primer set. Using its own MiXCR run on the multiplex PCR reads, TCRdb lists one record per CDR3 protein. The sample contains hundreds of thousands of distinct CDR3 sequences, 14% to 15% of which appear only once. The V gene lost 6 bases and the J gene lost 13 bases, with 18 bases spanning the gap. Germline values: CDR1 MDHEN, CDR2 SYDVKM. This CDR3 is built from 12 residues. The chain joins TRBV28 to TRBJ1-2; D remains ambiguous. The origin of this receptor is a woman aged 40-49 years with Graves' ophthalmopathy. Sequencing was done on a sample of blood. CDR3 amino acids: CASSPGPRSCTF. CDR3 bases: TGTGCCAGCAGCCCTGGGCCACGCAGCTGCACCTTC.